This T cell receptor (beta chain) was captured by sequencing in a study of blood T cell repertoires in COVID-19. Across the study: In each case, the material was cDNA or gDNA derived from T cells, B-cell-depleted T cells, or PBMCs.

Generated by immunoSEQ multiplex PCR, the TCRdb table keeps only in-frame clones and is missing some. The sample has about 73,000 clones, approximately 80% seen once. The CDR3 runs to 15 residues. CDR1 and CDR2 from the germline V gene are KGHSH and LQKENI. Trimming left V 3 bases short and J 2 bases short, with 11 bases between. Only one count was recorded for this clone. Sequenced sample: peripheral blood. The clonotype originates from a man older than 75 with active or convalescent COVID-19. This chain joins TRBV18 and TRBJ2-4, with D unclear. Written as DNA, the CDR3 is TGTGCCAGCTCACCCTCATCTGGGCCCAAAAACATTCAGTACTTC. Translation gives CASSPSSGPKNIQYF.